The clone carrying this TCR beta chain was counted at least ten times. Its antigen remains unknown. The V gene's germline CDR1 is MNHEY and CDR2 SVGAGI. There are 14 residues in the CDR3. V shed 5 bases and J shed 5 bases, with 15 bases lying between them. The data were obtained in a study of T cells after yellow fever vaccination. The wider study: Any fraction with a low cell number was prepared using SMART-Seq v4 Ultra Low Input. Study-wide results and limits: Subsequent to the booster, the majority of primary-vaccination clones reappeared (around 96% CD4, about 90% CD8).

Production of TCR cDNA was by 5'RACE template switching, which also added a universal primer site and UMIs. TCRdb used MiXCR to reprocess the 5' RACE reads, holding one entry per CDR3 protein. The sample includes 200,000 to 300,000 distinct CDR3 sequences, roughly 3.7% of them seen just once. This receptor was identified in a man younger than 30 who received the YFV17D yellow fever vaccine. Here the sequenced sample was PBMCs, taken 15 days after the yellow fever booster vaccination. J is TRBJ2-5 and V is TRBV6-5; D could derive from TRBD1 or TRBD2 (5 bases each). This CDR3 reads CASSPRGLRETQYF. DNA for the CDR3: TGTGCCAGCAGTCCACGGGGCCTTCGGGAGACCCAGTACTTC.